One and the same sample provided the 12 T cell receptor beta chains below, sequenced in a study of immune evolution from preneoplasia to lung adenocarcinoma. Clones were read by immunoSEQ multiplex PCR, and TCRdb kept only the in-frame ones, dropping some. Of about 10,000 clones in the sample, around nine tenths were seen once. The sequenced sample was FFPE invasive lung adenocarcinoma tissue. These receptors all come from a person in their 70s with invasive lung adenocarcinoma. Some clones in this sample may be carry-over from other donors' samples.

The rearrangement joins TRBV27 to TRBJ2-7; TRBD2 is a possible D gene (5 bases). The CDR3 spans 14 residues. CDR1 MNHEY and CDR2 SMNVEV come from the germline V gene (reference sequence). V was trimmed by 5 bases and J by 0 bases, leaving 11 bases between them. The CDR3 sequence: CASSPRTSSYEQYF. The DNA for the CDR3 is TGTGCCAGCAGTCCACGGACTTCCTCCTACGAGCAGTACTTC.

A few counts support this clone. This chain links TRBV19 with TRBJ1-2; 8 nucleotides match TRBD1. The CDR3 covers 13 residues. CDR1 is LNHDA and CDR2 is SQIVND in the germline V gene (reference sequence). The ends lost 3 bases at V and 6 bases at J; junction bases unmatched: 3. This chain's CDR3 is CASSMMGQDGYTF. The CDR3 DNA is TGTGCCAGTAGTATGATGGGACAGGATGGCTACACCTTC.

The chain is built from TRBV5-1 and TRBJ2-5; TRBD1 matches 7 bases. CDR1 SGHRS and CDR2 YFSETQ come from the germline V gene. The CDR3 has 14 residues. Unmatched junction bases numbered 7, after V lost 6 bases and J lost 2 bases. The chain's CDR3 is CASTLGTAQETQYF. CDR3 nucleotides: TGCGCCAGCACCTTAGGGACAGCTCAAGAGACCCAGTACTTC.

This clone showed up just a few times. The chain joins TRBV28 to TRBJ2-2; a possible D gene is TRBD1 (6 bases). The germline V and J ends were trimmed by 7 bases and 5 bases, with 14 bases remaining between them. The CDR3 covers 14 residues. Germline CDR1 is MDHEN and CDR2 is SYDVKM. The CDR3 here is CASISRGSTGELFF. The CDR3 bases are TGTGCCAGCATTAGCAGGGGCAGTACCGGGGAGCTGTTTTTT.

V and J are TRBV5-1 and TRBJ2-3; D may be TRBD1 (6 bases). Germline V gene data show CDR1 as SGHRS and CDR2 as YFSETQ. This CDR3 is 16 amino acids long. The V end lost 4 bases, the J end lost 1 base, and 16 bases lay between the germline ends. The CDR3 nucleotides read TGCGCCAGCAGCATACAGGGACGTCTCGGCACAGATACGCAGTATTTT. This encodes CASSIQGRLGTDTQYF.

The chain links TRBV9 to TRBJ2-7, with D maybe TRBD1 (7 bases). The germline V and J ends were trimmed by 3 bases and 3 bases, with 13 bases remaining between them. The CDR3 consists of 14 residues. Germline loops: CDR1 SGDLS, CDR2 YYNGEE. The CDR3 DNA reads TGTGCCAGCAGCGGGGGGGACAGTCGCTACGAGCAGTACTTC. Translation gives CASSGGDSRYEQYF.

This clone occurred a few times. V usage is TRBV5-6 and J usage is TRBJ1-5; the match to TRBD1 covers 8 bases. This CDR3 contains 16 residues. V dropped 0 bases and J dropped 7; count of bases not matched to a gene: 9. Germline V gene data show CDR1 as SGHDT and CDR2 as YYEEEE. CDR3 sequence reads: CASSLASRGRRQPQHF. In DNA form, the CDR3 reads TGTGCCAGCAGCTTGGCCAGCAGGGGGCGACGACAGCCCCAGCATTTT.

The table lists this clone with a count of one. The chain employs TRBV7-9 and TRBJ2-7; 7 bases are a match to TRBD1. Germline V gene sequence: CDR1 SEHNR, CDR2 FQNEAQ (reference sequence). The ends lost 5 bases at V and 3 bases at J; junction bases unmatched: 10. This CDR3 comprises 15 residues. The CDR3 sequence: CASSRTGAPDYEQYF. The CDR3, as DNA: TGTGCCAGCAGCCGAACAGGGGCCCCGGACTACGAGCAGTACTTC.

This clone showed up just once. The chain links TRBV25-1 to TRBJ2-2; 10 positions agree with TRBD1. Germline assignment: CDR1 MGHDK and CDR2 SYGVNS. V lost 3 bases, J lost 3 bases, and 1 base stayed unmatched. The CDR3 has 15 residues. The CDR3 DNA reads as TGTGCCAGCAGTGAGGGGACAGGGGACACCGGGGAGCTGTTTTTT. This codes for CASSEGTGDTGELFF.

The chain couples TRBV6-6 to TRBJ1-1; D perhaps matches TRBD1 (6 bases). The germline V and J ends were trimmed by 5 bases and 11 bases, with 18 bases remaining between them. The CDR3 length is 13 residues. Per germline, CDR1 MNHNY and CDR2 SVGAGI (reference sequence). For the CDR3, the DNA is TGTGCCAGCAGTGGGAAATGGCAGGGGATGGCTTTCTTT. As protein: CASSGKWQGMAFF.

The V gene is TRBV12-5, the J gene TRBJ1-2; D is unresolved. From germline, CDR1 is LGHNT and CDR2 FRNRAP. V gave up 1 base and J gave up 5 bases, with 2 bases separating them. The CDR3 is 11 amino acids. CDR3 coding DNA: TGTGCTAGTGGTTTGGGGTATGGCTACACCTTC. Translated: CASGLGYGYTF.

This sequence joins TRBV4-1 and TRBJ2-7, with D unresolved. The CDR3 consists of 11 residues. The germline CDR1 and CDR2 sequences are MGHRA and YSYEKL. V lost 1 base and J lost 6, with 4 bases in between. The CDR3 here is CASSQGSEQYF. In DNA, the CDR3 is TGCGCCAGCAGCCAAGGTAGCGAGCAGTACTTC.